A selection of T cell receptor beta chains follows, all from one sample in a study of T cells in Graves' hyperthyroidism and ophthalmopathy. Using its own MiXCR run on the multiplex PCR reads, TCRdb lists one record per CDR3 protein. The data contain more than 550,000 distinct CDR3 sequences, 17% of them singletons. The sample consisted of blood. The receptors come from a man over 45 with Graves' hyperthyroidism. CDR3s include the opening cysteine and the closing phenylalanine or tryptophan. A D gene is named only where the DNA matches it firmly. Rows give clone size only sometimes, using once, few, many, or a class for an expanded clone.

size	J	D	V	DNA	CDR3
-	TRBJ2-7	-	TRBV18	TGTGCCAGCTCAGTGACTAGTACCTACGAGCAGTACTTC	CASSVTSTYEQYF
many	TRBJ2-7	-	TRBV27	TGTGCCAGCAGTTTATCGAGCAGGTTTGGAAACGAGCAGTACTTC	CASSLSSRFGNEQYF
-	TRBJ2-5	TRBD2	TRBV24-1	TGTGCCACCAGTGAGGGACTAGCGGGAGGGGAGGGGGAGACCCAGTACTTC	CATSEGLAGGEGETQYF
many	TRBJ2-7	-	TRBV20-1	TGCAGTGCTAGAGATCAAAGTTACACCTACGAGCAGTACTTC	CSARDQSYTYEQYF
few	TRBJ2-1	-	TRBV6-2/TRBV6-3	TGTGCCAGCATCCAGTCGGGGACCTACAATGAGCAGTTCTTC	CASIQSGTYNEQFF
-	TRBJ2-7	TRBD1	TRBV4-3	TGCGCCAGCACCCAAGGACAGGGATGGGGCGAGCAGTACTTC	CASTQGQGWGEQYF
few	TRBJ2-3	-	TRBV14	TGTGCCAGCAGCCAAGATTCGCAGGGCGCAGATACGCAGTATTTT	CASSQDSQGADTQYF
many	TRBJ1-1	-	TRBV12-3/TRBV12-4	TGTGCCAGCGGGTACGAGCTGAACACTGAAGCTTTCTTT	CASGYELNTEAFF
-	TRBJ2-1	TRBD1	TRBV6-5	TGTGCCAGCAGTTACCGACGACAGGGTTGGCAGTTCTTC	CASSYRRQGWQFF
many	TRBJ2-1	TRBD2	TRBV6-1	TGTGCCAGCAGTGAGGTGATAGCGGGAGGGGCGGGGAATGAGCAGTTCTTC	CASSEVIAGGAGNEQFF
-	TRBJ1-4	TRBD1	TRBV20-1	TGCAGTGCTAGAGGGACAGGGGAAGGGGAAAAACTGTTTTTT	CSARGTGEGEKLFF
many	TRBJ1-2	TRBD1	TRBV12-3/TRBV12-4	TGTGCCAGCAGTCAGACAGGGGGAGGTGGCTACACCTTC	CASSQTGGGGYTF
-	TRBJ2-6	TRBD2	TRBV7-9	TGTGCCAGCAGCCCCTTAGCGGGAGCTGGGGCCTACGTCCTGACTTTC	CASSPLAGAGAYVLTF
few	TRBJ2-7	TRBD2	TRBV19	TGTGCCAGTAGTACGTCGGGACTAGCGGGGAACTACGAGCAGTACTTC	CASSTSGLAGNYEQYF
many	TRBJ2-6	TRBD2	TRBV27	TGTGCCAGCAAACCCATAGCGGGAGCTGGGGCCAACGTCCTGACTTTC	CASKPIAGAGANVLTF
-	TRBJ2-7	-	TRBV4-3	TGCGCCAGCAGCCAAGATCGCCGTACGGAGCAGTACTTC	CASSQDRRTEQYF
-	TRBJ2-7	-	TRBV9	TGTGCCAGCAGCGACTCAGTTGGGGGCTGGAACGAGCAGTACTTC	CASSDSVGGWNEQYF
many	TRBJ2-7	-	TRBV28	TGTGCCAGCAGTTCGCGGGACCTCCACTACGAGCAGTACTTC	CASSSRDLHYEQYF
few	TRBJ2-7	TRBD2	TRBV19	TGTGCCAGTAGTATAGCAGCGGGATCCTACGAGCAGTACTTC	CASSIAAGSYEQYF
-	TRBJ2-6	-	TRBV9	TGTGCCAGCAGCGTACAAGCGAAGACCGGCTTCTCTGGGGCCAACGTCCTGACTTTC	CASSVQAKTGFSGANVLTF
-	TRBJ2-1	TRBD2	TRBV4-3	TGCGCCAGCAGCCAAGATTTTAGCGGGGCCTACAATGAGCAGTTCTTC	CASSQDFSGAYNEQFF
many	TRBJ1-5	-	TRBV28	TGTGCCAGCAAAGTGGGGGCCGTGAATCAGCCCCAGCATTTT	CASKVGAVNQPQHF
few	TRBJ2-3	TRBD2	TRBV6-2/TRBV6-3	TGTGCCAGCAGTTATCGGGAGGCTGCAGATACGCAGTATTTT	CASSYREAADTQYF
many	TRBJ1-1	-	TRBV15	TGTGCCACCAGCTCACCATTGGGGAGCACTGAAGCTTTCTTT	CATSSPLGSTEAFF
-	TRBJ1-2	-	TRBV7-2	TGTGCCAGCAGCCCCGTGGCAGGTGACTATGGCTACACCTTC	CASSPVAGDYGYTF
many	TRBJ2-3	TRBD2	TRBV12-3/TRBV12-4	TGTGCCAGCAGTTTATCGGGACTAGCGGGGGGAGATACGCAGTATTTT	CASSLSGLAGGDTQYF
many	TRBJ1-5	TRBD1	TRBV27	TGTGCCAGCAGTCCCGGGACAGGGGGCTGGAGCAATCAGCCCCAGCATTTT	CASSPGTGGWSNQPQHF
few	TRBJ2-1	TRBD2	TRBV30	TGTGCCTGGGGGGGGGCTAGCGGGACCAGAGGGGAGCAGTTCTTC	CAWGGASGTRGEQFF
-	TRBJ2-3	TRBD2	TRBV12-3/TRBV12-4	TGTGCCAGCAGTTCGGGACTAGCGGTTAGCACAGATACGCAGTATTTT	CASSSGLAVSTDTQYF
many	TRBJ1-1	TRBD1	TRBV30	TGTGCCTGGAGTCCCCGGGACAGAGTCACTGAAGCTTTCTTT	CAWSPRDRVTEAFF
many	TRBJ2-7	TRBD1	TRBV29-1	TGCAGCACCCACCCCGGGACAGGGTTCTACGAGCAGTACTTC	CSTHPGTGFYEQYF
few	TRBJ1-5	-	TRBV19	TGTGCCACCAGAATCGGGGTCAATCAGCCCCAGCATTTT	CATRIGVNQPQHF
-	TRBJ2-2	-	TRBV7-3	TGTGCCAGCAGCCCTAAAAAGCCCCCCGGGGAGCTGTTTTTT	CASSPKKPPGELFF
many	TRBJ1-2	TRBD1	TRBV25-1	TGTGCCAGCAAGCCTGGGACAGGGGAAAAAGGCTACACCTTC	CASKPGTGEKGYTF
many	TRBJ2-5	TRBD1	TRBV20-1	TGCAGTGCTAGCGCAGGGGGCGCGATAGGAGAAGAGACCCAGTACTTC	CSASAGGAIGEETQYF
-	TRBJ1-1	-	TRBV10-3	TGTGCCATCAGGGCCCAATCTCTGAGGGCTGAAGCTTTCTTT	CAIRAQSLRAEAFF
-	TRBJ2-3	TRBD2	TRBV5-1	TGCGCCAGCATTGGGGGCGGGAGGCCAGATACGCAGTATTTT	CASIGGGRPDTQYF
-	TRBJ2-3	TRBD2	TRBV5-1	TGCGCCAGCAGCGAACTAGCGGGAGGGCCGGGCACAGATACGCAGTATTTT	CASSELAGGPGTDTQYF
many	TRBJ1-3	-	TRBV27	TGTGCCAGCAGTTTAACCAGGGCTGGAAACACCATATATTTT	CASSLTRAGNTIYF
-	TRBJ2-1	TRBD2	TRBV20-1	TGCAGTGCTAAACTAGCGATCAATGAGCAGTTCTTC	CSAKLAINEQFF
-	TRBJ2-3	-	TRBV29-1	TGCAGCGTTGAAGATATACAGGGATCGCTCACAGATACGCAGTATTTT	CSVEDIQGSLTDTQYF
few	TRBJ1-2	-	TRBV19	TGTGCCAGTAGTAAGGGGACTCTCTATGGCTACACCTTC	CASSKGTLYGYTF
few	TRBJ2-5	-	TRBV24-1	TGTGCCACCAGTGACTGGGCAGGTGAGGCCCAGTACTTC	CATSDWAGEAQYF